This passage covers 11 T cell receptor beta chains from one sample sequenced in a study of PD-1 blockade in classical Hodgkin lymphoma (dated by TCRdb to the early 2020s). The library was generated by the immunoSEQ multiplex PCR assay. Held by TCRdb, this immuneACCESS table contains in-frame sequences only and omits some clones. Under half of the omission traces to an unresolved V gene where checked; the cause of the rest is unknown. Present in this sample are 35,000 to 40,000 clones, approximately 86% of which were seen just once. The top ten constitute about 7.4% of the sample. In light of the paper, this sample's time point label describes: cycle 2 day 1 (C2D1) of nivolumab. Every trial patient had relapsed after autologous stem cell transplantation, and cohorts A, B and C differed in prior brentuximab vedotin exposure. The material sequenced was peripheral blood mononuclear cells (PBMCs), taken before the second cycle of nivolumab. These receptors originate from a human donor with classical Hodgkin lymphoma.

This clone showed up just once. The V call is TRBV19, the J call TRBJ2-7; TRBD1 matches at 9 bases. There are 15 residues in the CDR3. The V gene end was trimmed by 5 bases and the J gene end by 3 bases; junction bases not matched to a gene: 8. Germline loops: CDR1 LNHDA, CDR2 SQIVND (reference sequence). This CDR3 reads CASSLTGTGNYEQYF. The CDR3 DNA sequence: TGTGCCAGTAGTCTGACCGGGACAGGGAACTACGAGCAGTACTTC.

J is TRBJ2-7 and V is TRBV18, with a weak D call TRBD1 (7 bases). Germline values: CDR1 KGHSH, CDR2 LQKENI. Trimming left V 1 base short and J 1 base short, with 23 bases between. CDR3 length: 19 amino acids. The CDR3: CASSPLGQGGSGLSYEQYF. DNA of the CDR3: TGTGCCAGCTCACCACTCGGGCAGGGGGGTTCAGGATTATCCTACGAGCAGTACTTC.

This clone was seen a single time. Written as DNA, the CDR3 is TGTGCCAGTTCCGGAAGGGGGACGAGTGAGTGGACTGAAGCTTTCTTT. The encoded protein is CASSGRGTSEWTEAFF. The chain uses TRBV5-4 and TRBJ1-1, with D maybe TRBD1 (6 bases). This CDR3 has 16 amino acids. Germline V gene lookup returns CDR1 SGHNT and CDR2 YYREEE (reference sequence). Trimming left V 8 bases short and J 5 bases short, with 25 bases between.

This chain connects TRBV11-3 to TRBJ2-3; 8 bases align to TRBD1. Germline V gene data show CDR1 as SGHNT and CDR2 as YENEEA. This CDR3 has 15 residues. J lost 2 bases, V lost 1 base, and 2 bases had no gene match. Written as DNA, the CDR3 is TGTGCCAGCAGCTTAGGGACAGGGCACACAGATACGCAGTATTTT. Its translation: CASSLGTGHTDTQYF.

The chain links TRBV5-6 to TRBJ2-5; the match to TRBD2 covers 10 bases. This CDR3 has 15 amino acids. J was trimmed by 2 bases and V by 5 bases; bases with no gene match: 6. CDR1 is SGHDT and CDR2 is YYEEEE in the germline V gene. CDR3 in DNA: TGTGCCAGCAGAGAAATAGCGGGAGGACAAGAGACCCAGTACTTC. Translation gives CASREIAGGQETQYF. The complete variable domain, with remaining parts taken from reference TRBV5-6 and TRBJ2-5, reads DAGVTQSPTHLIKTRGQQVTLRCSPKSGHDTVSWYQQALGQGPQFIFQYYEEEERQRGNFPDRFSGHQFPNYSSELNVNALLLGDSALYLCASREIAGGQETQYFGPGTRLLVL.

The gene calls are TRBV5-4 and TRBJ2-3; 11 bases align to TRBD2. V gave up 4 bases and J gave up 3 bases; unmatched junction bases: 10. Germline lookup yields CDR1 SGHNT and CDR2 YYREEE (reference sequence). This CDR3 has 17 residues. CDR3 coding DNA: TGTGCCAGCAGCCATAGCGGGAGGGGAGATCCGACAGATACGCAGTATTTT. This codes for CASSHSGRGDPTDTQYF.

The chain joins TRBV27 to TRBJ2-5; TRBD1 might be the D (5 bases). The V end lost 2 bases, the J end lost 0 bases, and 13 bases lay between the germline ends. Looked up from germline, CDR1 is MNHEY and CDR2 is SMNVEV (reference sequence). This CDR3 is 16 amino acids long. The CDR3 region is CASSLGALEYQETQYF. In DNA form, the CDR3 reads TGTGCCAGCAGTTTAGGGGCATTAGAGTACCAAGAGACCCAGTACTTC.

The chain carries TRBV27 and TRBJ2-5, with TRBD2 matching 16 bases. CDR1 is MNHEY and CDR2 is SMNVEV in the germline V gene (reference sequence). Trimming removed 6 bases from V and 2 bases from J; junction bases left unmatched: 6. This CDR3 is built from 17 residues. CDR3 in DNA: TGTGCCAGCAGAAAGCTGGGACTAGCGGGAGGGCAAGAGACCCAGTACTTC. This gives the protein CASRKLGLAGGQETQYF.

The gene calls are TRBV19 and TRBJ2-7; TRBD2 matches at 7 bases. This CDR3 has 14 amino acids. With V trimmed by 6 bases and J by 5 bases, 10 bases remained unmatched. Germline CDR1 LNHDA, CDR2 SQIVND (reference sequence). In DNA form, the CDR3 reads TGTGCCAGTAGGCCGCGGGAGAACAGCCACGAGCAGTACTTC. This translates into CASRPRENSHEQYF. Full variable domain (remainder filled in from reference TRBV19 and TRBJ2-7): DGGITQSPKYLFRKEGQNVTLSCEQNLNHDAMYWYRQDPGQGLRLIYYSQIVNDFQKGDIAEGYSVSREKKESFPLTVTSAQKNPTAFYLCASRPRENSHEQYFGPGTRLTVT.

The chain is built from TRBV30 and TRBJ1-5; D call uncertain. The CDR3 extends over 12 amino acids. The V gene's germline CDR1 is GTSNPN and CDR2 SVGIG (reference sequence). Trimming removed 5 bases at V and 4 bases at J, with 9 bases between. In nucleotides, the CDR3 is TGTGCCTGGCCACAGATTAATCAGCCCCAGCATTTT. Translation: CAWPQINQPQHF. The whole variable domain, filled in from reference TRBV30 and TRBJ1-5, reads SQTIHQWPATLVQPVGSPLSLECTVEGTSNPNLYWYRQAAGRGLQLLFYSVGIGQISSEVPQNLSASRPQDRQFILSSKKLLLSDSGFYLCAWPQINQPQHFGDGTRLSIL.

In this sample, this clone turned up a few times. CDR3 sequence reads: CASGGTGYTF. For the CDR3, the DNA is TGTGCTAGTGGGGGAACTGGCTACACCTTC. This chain uses TRBV12-5 with TRBJ1-2; D gene ambiguous. The CDR3 loop spans 10 amino acids. Trimming pared 6 bases from V and 7 bases from J, leaving 6 bases between. Germline V lookup: CDR1 LGHNT, CDR2 FRNRAP.